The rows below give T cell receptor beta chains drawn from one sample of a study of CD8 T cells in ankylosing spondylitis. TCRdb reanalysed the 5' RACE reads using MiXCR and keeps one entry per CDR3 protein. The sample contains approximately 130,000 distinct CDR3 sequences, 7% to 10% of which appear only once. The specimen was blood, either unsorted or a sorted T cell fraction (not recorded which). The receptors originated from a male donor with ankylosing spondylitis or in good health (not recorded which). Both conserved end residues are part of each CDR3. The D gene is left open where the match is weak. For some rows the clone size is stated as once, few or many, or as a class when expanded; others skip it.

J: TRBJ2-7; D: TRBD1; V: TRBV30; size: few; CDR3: CAWSRGQVLEQYF; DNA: TGTGCCTGGAGTAGGGGACAGGTTCTCGAGCAGTACTTC
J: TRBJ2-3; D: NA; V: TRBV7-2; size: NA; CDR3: CASSRAVLQANTDTQYF; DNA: TGTGCCAGCAGCCGTGCCGTATTGCAAGCAAACACAGATACGCAGTATTTT
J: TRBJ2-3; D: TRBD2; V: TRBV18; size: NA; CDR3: CASSPAIIAGGSTDTQYF; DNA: TGTGCCAGCTCACCGGCGATAATAGCGGGAGGGAGCACAGATACGCAGTATTTT
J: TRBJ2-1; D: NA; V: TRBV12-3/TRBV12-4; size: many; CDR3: CASSSGSHYYNEQFF; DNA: TGTGCCAGCAGTTCCGGGAGTCACTACTACAATGAGCAGTTCTTC
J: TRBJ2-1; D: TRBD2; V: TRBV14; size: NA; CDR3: CASSQDLAGVGYNEQFF; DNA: TGTGCCAGCAGCCAAGATCTAGCGGGAGTGGGGTACAATGAGCAGTTCTTC
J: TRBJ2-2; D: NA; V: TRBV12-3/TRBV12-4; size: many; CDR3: CASTLNTGELFF; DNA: TGTGCCAGCACCCTAAACACCGGGGAGCTGTTTTTT
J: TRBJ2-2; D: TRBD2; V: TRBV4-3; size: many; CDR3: CASSQNSGRGSTGELFF; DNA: TGCGCCAGCAGCCAAAATAGCGGGAGAGGTAGTACCGGGGAGCTGTTTTTT
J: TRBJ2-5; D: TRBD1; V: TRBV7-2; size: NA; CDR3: CASSRITGGQETQYF; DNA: TGTGCCAGCAGCCGCATCACAGGGGGCCAAGAGACCCAGTACTTC
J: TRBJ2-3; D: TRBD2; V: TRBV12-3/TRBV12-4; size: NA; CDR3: CTSRRMTSGSSSTDTQYF; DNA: TGTACCAGCAGACGGATGACTAGCGGGAGTTCTAGCACAGATACGCAGTATTTT
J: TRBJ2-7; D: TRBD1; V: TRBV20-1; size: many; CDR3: CSAALPRDSPLEQYF; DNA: TGCAGTGCTGCCCTGCCACGGGACAGCCCCCTCGAGCAGTACTTC
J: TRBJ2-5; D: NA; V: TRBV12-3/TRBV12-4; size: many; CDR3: CASSLGGLGTQYF; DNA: TGTGCCAGCAGTTTAGGCGGTCTGGGGACCCAGTACTTC
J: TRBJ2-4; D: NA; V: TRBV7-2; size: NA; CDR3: CASSFRLGGVKNIQYF; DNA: TGTGCCAGCAGCTTTCGGCTCGGCGGGGTCAAAAACATTCAGTACTTC
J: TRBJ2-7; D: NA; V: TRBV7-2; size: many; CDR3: CASSFSGMQSYEQYF; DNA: TGTGCCAGCAGCTTTTCCGGAATGCAGTCCTACGAGCAGTACTTC
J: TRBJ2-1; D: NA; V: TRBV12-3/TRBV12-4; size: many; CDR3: CASISGLAEGGDEQFF; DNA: TGTGCCAGCATCTCCGGTCTAGCGGAGGGGGGTGATGAGCAGTTCTTC
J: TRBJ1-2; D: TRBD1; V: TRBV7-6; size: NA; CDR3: CASSSGQGRVTF; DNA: TGTGCCAGCAGCTCCGGACAGGGGAGAGTCACCTTC
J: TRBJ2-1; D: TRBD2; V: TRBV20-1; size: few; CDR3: CSARHSWGGRSSYNEQFF; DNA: TGCAGTGCTAGACACTCCTGGGGCGGGAGGAGCTCCTACAATGAGCAGTTCTTC
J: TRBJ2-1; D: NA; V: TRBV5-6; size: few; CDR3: CASRVVGNEQFF; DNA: TGTGCCAGCAGAGTTGTGGGAAATGAGCAGTTCTTC
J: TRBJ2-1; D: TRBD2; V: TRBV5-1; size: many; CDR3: CASSLLPAGSMNEQFF; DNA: TGCGCCAGCAGCTTGCTGCCAGCGGGGAGTATGAATGAGCAGTTCTTC
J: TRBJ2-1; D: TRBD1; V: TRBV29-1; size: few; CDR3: CSVADRGTYNEQFF; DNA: TGCAGCGTCGCGGACAGGGGAACCTACAATGAGCAGTTCTTC
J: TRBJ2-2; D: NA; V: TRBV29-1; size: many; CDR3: CSVGGAGELFF; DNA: TGCAGCGTTGGGGGTGCCGGGGAGCTGTTTTTT
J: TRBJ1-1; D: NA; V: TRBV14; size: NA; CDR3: CASSLGLMNTEAFF; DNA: TGTGCCAGCAGCCTTGGCCTTATGAACACTGAAGCTTTCTTT
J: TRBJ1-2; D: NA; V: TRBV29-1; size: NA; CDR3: CSVEQSNYGYTF; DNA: TGCAGCGTTGAGCAGTCTAACTATGGCTACACCTTC